The clone carrying this TCR beta chain was counted a single time. As yet, its antigen is unknown. These data belong to a study of cytomegalovirus exposure and HLA in healthy donors. The overall study: Inside one of the first data releases sat about 85 million unique TCRs taken from HLA-typed donors. Study outcomes and limitations: Common viral pathogens seemed, in a later analysis, to connect with several of the most significant clusters. V- and J-gene trimming in TCR beta was tied to a missense DCLRE1C variant by an analysis performed later.

PCR primers comprised 60 Vbeta and 13 Jbeta primers. Profiling relied on immunoSEQ multiplex PCR, and the TCRdb table lists in-frame clones only, not all of them. The data show over 65,000 clones, with around 80% seen just once and 7% to 9.5% held by the top ten. This CDR3 has 15 residues. Trimming left V 3 bases short and J 1 base short, with 13 bases between. Germline CDR1 reads SGHRS; CDR2 reads YFSETQ. The sequenced material came from PBMCs. This chain connects TRBV5-1 to TRBJ1-1; possibly TRBD1 for D (6 bases). This TCR came from a woman aged 25 to 39 in good health and CMV-seropositive. CDR3 residues: CASSWTGHRNTEAFF. CDR3 nucleotides: TGCGCCAGCAGCTGGACGGGACACCGGAACACTGAAGCTTTCTTT.